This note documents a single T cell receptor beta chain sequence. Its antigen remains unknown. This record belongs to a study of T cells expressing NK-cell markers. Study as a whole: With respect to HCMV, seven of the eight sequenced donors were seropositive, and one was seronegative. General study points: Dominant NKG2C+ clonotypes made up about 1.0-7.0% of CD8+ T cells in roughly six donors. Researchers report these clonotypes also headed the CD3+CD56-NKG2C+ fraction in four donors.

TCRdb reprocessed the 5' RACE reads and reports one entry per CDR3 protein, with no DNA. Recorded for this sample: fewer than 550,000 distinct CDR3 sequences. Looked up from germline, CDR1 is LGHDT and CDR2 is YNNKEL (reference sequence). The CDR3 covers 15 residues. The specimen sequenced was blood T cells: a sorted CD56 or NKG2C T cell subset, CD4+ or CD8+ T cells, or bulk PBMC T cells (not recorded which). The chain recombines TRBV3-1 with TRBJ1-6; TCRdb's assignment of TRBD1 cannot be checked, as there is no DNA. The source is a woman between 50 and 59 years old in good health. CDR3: CASSQPGQINSPLHF.